Following are 18 T cell receptor beta chains from one sample sequenced in a study of T cell responses to AZD1222 COVID-19 vaccine (dated by TCRdb to 2020 to 2022). Receptor amplification or capture employed the immunoSEQ multiplex PCR assay. TCRdb obtained this table from immuneACCESS and retained in-frame rearrangements with V and J assigned. These tables miss some clones; where compared with another copy, unresolved V genes account for less than half of the shortfall, and the remainder is unexplained. The sample records about 110,000 clones, 92% of which are singletons. Of the sample, under 9.5% is held by the ten largest clones. What this sample's time point label stands for: about 28 days (+/-7) after the second vaccine dose. The material was peripheral blood, obtained 28 days after the second AZD1222 dose. These receptors all come from an adult who received the AZD1222 COVID-19 vaccine.

V usage is TRBV7-2 and J usage is TRBJ1-1; TRBD1 might be the D (5 bases). This CDR3 contains 14 residues. CDR1 SGHTA and CDR2 FQGNSA come from the germline V gene. V shed 2 bases and J shed 1 base, with 8 bases lying between them. The CDR3 protein is CASSLRGPNTEAFF. CDR3 in DNA: TGTGCCAGCAGCTTAAGGGGCCCGAACACTGAAGCTTTCTTT.

The rearrangement links TRBV7-2 to TRBJ2-3; a possible D gene is TRBD1 (6 bases). The CDR3 covers 13 residues. V was pared by 7 bases and J by 4 bases, with 12 bases between. The germline V gene has CDR1 SGHTA and CDR2 FQGNSA. The CDR3 bases are TGTGCCAGCAACAAGGGGGTCGCAGATACGCAGTATTTT. It specifies CASNKGVADTQYF.

The chain uses TRBV30 and TRBJ2-3, with unresolved D. CDR1 GTSNPN and CDR2 SVGIG come from the germline V gene (reference sequence). Trimming removed 2 bases from V and 5 bases from J, with 17 bases in between. The CDR3 contains 15 residues. Written as DNA, the CDR3 is TGTGCCTGGAGTACGACGGACCTGTTTGGAGATACGCAGTATTTT. Its protein product is CAWSTTDLFGDTQYF.

This chain links TRBV20-1 with TRBJ2-7; D gene uncertain. V gave up 3 bases and J gave up 7 bases, with 7 bases separating them. The germline V gene has CDR1 DFQATT and CDR2 SNEGSKA (reference sequence). This CDR3 comprises 10 residues. Here the CDR3 reads CSASREEQYF. For the CDR3, the DNA is TGCAGTGCTAGTCGAGAGGAGCAGTACTTC.

The rearrangement links TRBV10-3 to TRBJ2-1, with a tentative D call TRBD2 (6 bases). In germline, CDR1 is ENHRY, CDR2 SYGVKD. Trimming stripped 6 bases from V and 8 bases from J, with 11 bases between. The CDR3 consists of 12 residues. The CDR3 region is CAIRAGMDEQFF. The DNA for the CDR3 is TGTGCCATCAGGGCGGGAATGGATGAGCAGTTCTTC.

This chain connects TRBV7-9 to TRBJ1-4, with D possibly matching TRBD1 (6 bases). Trimming stripped 5 bases from V and 3 bases from J, with 13 bases between. CDR1 and CDR2 (germline): SEHNR, FQNEAQ (reference sequence). The CDR3 is made up of 15 amino acids. This CDR3 reads CASSPAGAPNEKLFF. The CDR3 bases are TGTGCCAGCAGCCCCGCGGGGGCCCCTAATGAAAAACTGTTTTTT.

This chain uses TRBV18 with TRBJ1-6; TRBD1 matches at 9 bases. The CDR3 is 15 amino acids. V dropped 3 bases and J dropped 10; count of bases not matched to a gene: 7. Germline CDR1 is KGHSH and CDR2 is LQKENI. The CDR3: CASSPSGTGSSPLHF. The CDR3 region has the DNA TGTGCCAGCTCACCGTCCGGGACAGGGAGCTCACCCCTCCACTTT.

The chain employs TRBV7-2 and TRBJ2-1; tentatively, D is TRBD1 or TRBD2 (5 bases each). V lost 4 bases, J lost 9 bases, and 13 bases lay in between. In germline, CDR1 is SGHTA, CDR2 FQGNSA. The CDR3 has 13 residues. The CDR3 DNA reads as TGTGCCAGCAGCTCCCAGGGAGAGGGTGAGCAGTTCTTC. Protein sequence: CASSSQGEGEQFF.

The rearrangement uses TRBV7-2 and TRBJ1-4, with 10 bases aligning to TRBD1. The CDR3 sequence is 16 residues long. V gave up 4 bases and J gave up 5 bases; unmatched junction bases: 7. CDR1 is SGHTA and CDR2 is FQGNSA in the germline V gene. The CDR3 bases are TGTGCCAGCAGCTCGAATGCGGGACAGGGGAATGAAAAACTGTTTTTT. Translation gives CASSSNAGQGNEKLFF.

The chain couples TRBV12-5 to TRBJ1-3; D ambiguous. This CDR3 is built from 17 residues. V shed 5 bases and J shed 0 bases, with 17 bases lying between them. Germline-derived CDR1 and CDR2 are LGHNT and FRNRAP. CDR3 nucleotides: TGTGCTAGTGGTCCCCCCCCGGGGTACGTCTCTGGAAACACCATATATTTT. Residues: CASGPPPGYVSGNTIYF.

This clone turned up a few times. The chain joins TRBV19 to TRBJ2-7; possible D gene TRBD1, 6 bases. Germline loops: CDR1 LNHDA, CDR2 SQIVND (reference sequence). The germline V and J ends were trimmed by 8 bases and 4 bases, with 15 bases remaining between them. CDR3 size: 13 residues. The CDR3 is CASGNRVGYEQYF. As DNA, the CDR3 is TGTGCCAGTGGCAACAGGGTGGGGTACGAGCAGTACTTC.

The chain employs TRBV5-8 and TRBJ2-5; 7 bases are shared with TRBD2. J lost 3 bases, V lost 7 bases, and 3 bases had no gene match. The germline V gene has CDR1 SGHTS and CDR2 YDEGEE. There are 12 residues in the CDR3. DNA for the CDR3: TGTGCCAGCCCACTAGCGAAAGAGACCCAGTACTTC. Its translation is CASPLAKETQYF.

The chain uses TRBV19 and TRBJ1-5; D is possibly TRBD1 (5 bases). The CDR3 has 15 residues. The germline V gene encodes CDR1 LNHDA and CDR2 SQIVND (reference sequence). V was pared by 7 bases and J by 4 bases, with 17 bases between. This chain's CDR3 is CASTPGGTLNQPQHF. The DNA for the CDR3 is TGTGCCAGTACCCCTGGGGGTACTCTAAATCAGCCCCAGCATTTT.

This clone was observed at least ten times. This chain joins TRBV6-5 and TRBJ2-7; 11 bases agree with TRBD1. Germline lookup yields CDR1 MNHEY and CDR2 SVGAGI. Trimming took 6 bases from V and 1 from J; bases not matched to a gene: 5. The CDR3 totals 15 residues. The CDR3 DNA sequence: TGTGCCAGCAGGTCGGGACAGGGGGATTCCTACGAGCAGTACTTC. Its translation: CASRSGQGDSYEQYF.

The V gene is TRBV5-4, the J gene TRBJ2-7; D unclear. The germline gives CDR1 SGHNT, CDR2 YYREEE (reference sequence). This CDR3 has 13 amino acids. V was clipped by 4 bases and J by 5 bases, with 13 bases between them. The CDR3 spells CASSPINFDEQYF. For the CDR3, the DNA is TGTGCCAGCAGCCCCATAAACTTTGACGAGCAGTACTTC.

The V and J genes are TRBV4-1 and TRBJ2-1, with 9 nucleotides matching TRBD1. With 6 bases clipped from V and 9 bases from J, the junction kept 6 bases outside the gene matches. The CDR3 has 13 residues. Germline V gene lookup returns CDR1 MGHRA and CDR2 YSYEKL. The CDR3 loop reads CASSQQGALEQFF. CDR3 coding DNA: TGCGCCAGCAGTCAACAGGGGGCACTTGAGCAGTTCTTC.

The chain is built from TRBV19 and TRBJ2-1; no definite D call. The germline V gene encodes CDR1 LNHDA and CDR2 SQIVND (reference sequence). This CDR3 spans 14 amino acids. V was shortened by 8 bases and J by 1 base, with 12 bases between the two germline ends. The CDR3 sequence: CASGIDDSYNEQFF. The CDR3 DNA is TGTGCCAGTGGGATCGACGATTCCTACAATGAGCAGTTCTTC. The complete variable domain, with remaining parts taken from reference TRBV19 and TRBJ2-1, reads DGGITQSPKYLFRKEGQNVTLSCEQNLNHDAMYWYRQDPGQGLRLIYYSQIVNDFQKGDIAEGYSVSREKKESFPLTVTSAQKNPTAFYLCASGIDDSYNEQFFGPGTRLTVL.

The gene calls are TRBV4-1 and TRBJ2-7, with a tentative D call TRBD1 (6 bases). The CDR3 contains 16 residues. Trimming pared 2 bases from V and 2 bases from J, leaving 16 bases between. Germline CDR1 is MGHRA and CDR2 is YSYEKL. The CDR3 protein is CASSQHEGVPTYEQYF. In DNA form, the CDR3 reads TGCGCCAGCAGCCAACATGAGGGGGTGCCCACCTACGAGCAGTACTTC.